Below, 25 T cell receptor beta chains from the same sample are listed, as sequenced in a study of T cells in women clearing cervical HPV infection. TCRdb keeps only in-frame clones here, not all; method: immunoSEQ multiplex PCR. This repertoire includes roughly 40,000 clones. The sample was blood buffy coat. Receptors originate from a woman aged 18-70 years with a cervical HPV16 infection that either progressed to CIN3+ or cleared (not recorded which).

Remarks on this clone: Sequencing ends 3 residues short of the CDR3 end; the germline J gene provides the rest. V usage is TRBV28 and J usage is TRBJ2-3, with D perhaps TRBD2 (6 bases). V lost 2 bases, J lost 0 bases, and 12 bases lay in between. Germline V gives CDR1 MDHEN, CDR2 SYDVKM. The CDR3 contains 16 residues. The CDR3 region is CASSLPPGLSTDTQYF. The part of the CDR3 DNA that was read is TGTGCCAGCAGTTTACCCCCGGGACTCAGCACAGATACG.

Of note for this clone: The sequenced fragment ends 3 residues before the CDR3 boundary, so the rest is inferred from the germline J gene. The chain is built from TRBV19 and TRBJ1-2; 9 bases align to TRBD1. Germline V gives CDR1 LNHDA, CDR2 SQIVND (reference sequence). This CDR3 is 14 amino acids long. CDR3 DNA (partial): TGTGCCAGTATGGACAGGGGATACACAGATACC. Translating it yields CASMDRGYTDT. The entire CDR3 is CASMDRGYTDTYTF.

About this clone: The CDR3 extends 3 residues past the end of the read, so its final part is completed from the germline J gene. The rearrangement uses TRBV7-6 and TRBJ2-7; 8 positions agree with TRBD2. Germline V gene lookup returns CDR1 SGHVS and CDR2 FNYEAQ. This CDR3 spans 13 amino acids. J gave up 6 bases and V 1 base, and 2 bases lay outside the gene matches. CDR3 residues: CASSLVGGGEQYF. The covered CDR3 bases are TGTGCCAGCAGCTTAGTCGGGGGGGGCGAG.

For this clone: The read comes to an end 3 residues before the CDR3 does, leaving the germline J gene to fill in the end. The gene calls are TRBV18 and TRBJ1-5; the D is unclear. Germline CDR1 is KGHSH and CDR2 is LQKENI. This CDR3 has 15 residues. Partial CDR3 DNA: TGTGCCAGCTCAGAACTAGCGGGGAGCACAGATCCC. Protein: CASSELAGSTDP. The whole CDR3 is CASSELAGSTDPQHF.

With regard to this clone: The read halts 3 residues ahead of the CDR3 end, with the missing end drawn from the germline J gene. The chain recombines TRBV5-1 with TRBJ2-7; 9 bases fit TRBD1. The CDR3 contains 14 residues. Unmatched junction bases numbered 3, after V lost 3 bases and J lost 2 bases. The germline V gene has CDR1 SGHRS and CDR2 YFSETQ. The CDR3 DNA, read in part, is TGCGCCAGCAGCTCCGGACAGGGGCCCTACGAG. It is translated as CASSSGQGPYE. The whole CDR3 sequence reads CASSSGQGPYEQYF.

For this clone: The sequenced fragment ends 3 residues before the CDR3 boundary, so the rest is inferred from the germline J gene. The V call is TRBV19, the J call TRBJ1-1, with D unclear. The CDR3 extends over 15 amino acids. The germline V gene has CDR1 LNHDA and CDR2 SQIVND (reference sequence). V was clipped by 2 bases and J by 1 base, with 11 bases between them. The CDR3 bases that were read are TGTGCCAGTAGTATATCCCCTGCCAGGAACACTGAA. It codes for CASSISPARNTE. The CDR3 as a whole reads CASSISPARNTEAFF. Filled out from reference TRBV19 and TRBJ1-1, the complete variable domain reads DGGITQSPKYLFRKEGQNVTLSCEQNLNHDAMYWYRQDPGQGLRLIYYSQIVNDFQKGDIAEGYSVSREKKESFPLTVTSAQKNPTAFYLCASSISPARNTEAFFGQGTRLTVV.

A word on this clone: The read comes to an end 3 residues before the CDR3 does, leaving the germline J gene to fill in the end. The chain recombines TRBV19 with TRBJ1-1, with D unresolved. The CDR3 is 14 residues long. Trimming removed 2 bases at V and 4 bases at J, with 11 bases between. In germline, CDR1 is LNHDA, CDR2 SQIVND (reference sequence). The CDR3 region is CASSIPGMATEAFF. The DNA read from the CDR3 is TGTGCCAGTAGTATACCGGGGATGGCCACTGAA.

A remark on this clone: The junction shows a germline mismatch at one end, possibly a read error. The DNA ends 3 residues before the CDR3 does, and the rest of the CDR3 is filled in from the germline J gene. The sample carries other DNA sequences with the same CDR3. The chain is built from TRBV19 and TRBJ1-3; TRBD1 aligns across 7 bases. Looked up from germline, CDR1 is LNHDA and CDR2 is SQIVND (reference sequence). The CDR3 totals 14 residues. Incomplete CDR3 DNA: TGTGCCAGTTCTACAGGGGTCTCTGGAAACACG. This translates into CASSTGVSGNT. The whole CDR3 is CASSTGVSGNTIYF.

As regards this clone: The read ends 3 residues early relative to the CDR3; the germline J gene fills the gap. The gene calls are TRBV24-1 and TRBJ2-5, with D possibly matching TRBD1 (5 bases). The CDR3 runs to 14 residues. Trimming cost V 4 bases and J 5 bases, with 13 bases left between them. The germline V gene encodes CDR1 KGHDR and CDR2 SFDVKD. This chain's CDR3 is CATSEGVVTETQYF. Partial CDR3 DNA: TGTGCCACCAGTGAAGGGGTTGTTACTGAGACC.

CDR3 sequence reads: CSGGQDGYTF. The DNA read from the CDR3 is TGCAGCGGGGGGCAGGATGGC. The chain recombines TRBV29-1 with TRBJ1-2, with a tentative D call TRBD1 (6 bases). The CDR3 is cut off 3 residues early in the read; its end comes from the germline J gene. The germline V gene encodes CDR1 SQVTM and CDR2 ANQGSEA. Trimming cost V 7 bases and J 6 bases, with 9 bases left between them. The CDR3 loop spans 10 amino acids.

For this clone: The sequenced fragment ends 3 residues before the CDR3 boundary, so the rest is inferred from the germline J gene. This chain links TRBV19 with TRBJ1-5, with D uncertain. The V end was cut by 3 bases, the J end by 4 bases, with 13 bases between. Germline CDR1 reads LNHDA; CDR2 reads SQIVND (reference sequence). The CDR3 length is 15 residues. The CDR3 region is CASSIVGSLNQPQHF. CDR3 DNA, as far as it was read: TGTGCCAGTAGTATCGTGGGCAGCCTTAATCAGCCC.

As concerns this clone: The read is 3 residues too short to cover the CDR3 end, so that end is filled in from the germline J gene. The chain links TRBV20-1 to TRBJ1-3; D is undetermined. The V end lost 1 base, the J end lost 4 bases, and 11 bases lay between the germline ends. The CDR3 has 14 amino acids. Looked up from germline, CDR1 is DFQATT and CDR2 is SNEGSKA (reference sequence). CDR3 DNA (partial): TGCAGTGCTAGAGCTCTAAACTCCGGAAACACC. Protein product: CSARALNSGNT. The whole CDR3 sequence is CSARALNSGNTIYF.

Points on this clone: From the germline J gene comes the end of the CDR3, since the read stops 3 residues before it. The rearrangement links TRBV30 to TRBJ1-2; no reliable D call. The CDR3 has 15 amino acids. Germline V gene data show CDR1 as GTSNPN and CDR2 as SVGIG (reference sequence). The CDR3 bases that were read are TGTGCCTGGAGTGCCGGACTAGCGGGAGAGGACGAC. Its translation is CAWSAGLAGEDD. The full-length CDR3 reads as CAWSAGLAGEDDYTF.

Details on this clone: The read terminates 3 residues ahead of where the CDR3 ends, so the germline J gene completes it. V and J are TRBV18 and TRBJ1-3, with 7 bases matching TRBD1. From germline, CDR1 is KGHSH and CDR2 LQKENI. The CDR3 totals 17 residues. V shed 5 bases and J 0 bases; nucleotides not matched to a gene: 10. The CDR3 DNA, read in part, is TGTGCCAGCTCAGGAGGGACAGACTATTTCTCTGGAAACACC. Translated: CASSGGTDYFSGNT. The whole CDR3 reads CASSGGTDYFSGNTIYF. Based on the CDR3 plus reference TRBV18 and TRBJ1-3, the full variable domain is NAGVMQNPRHLVRRRGQEARLRCSPMKGHSHVYWYRQLPEEGLKFMVYLQKENIIDESGMPKERFSAEFPKEGPSILRIQQVVRGDSAAYFCASSGGTDYFSGNTIYFGEGSWLTVV.

Points on this clone: The CDR3 is cut off 3 residues early in the read; its end comes from the germline J gene. V usage is TRBV5-6 and J usage is TRBJ1-1; TRBD1 is a possible D gene (5 bases). Germline V gene lookup returns CDR1 SGHDT and CDR2 YYEEEE. V lost 4 bases to trimming and J lost 2 bases, with 12 bases between them. The CDR3 has 14 residues. The CDR3 spells CASSHGGGNTEAFF. The sequenced part of the CDR3 DNA is TGTGCCAGCAGCCACGGCGGGGGTAACACTGAA.

Of note for this clone: The read gets to within 3 residues of the CDR3 end, and the germline J gene fills in the rest. The V and J genes are TRBV7-9 and TRBJ2-7; no definite D call. V lost 2 bases and J lost 0, with 11 bases in between. Looked up from germline, CDR1 is SEHNR and CDR2 is FQNEAQ (reference sequence). This CDR3 region has 15 residues. The chain's CDR3 is CASSLSPSISYEQYF. The sequenced part of the CDR3 DNA is TGTGCCAGCAGCTTATCCCCTAGTATCTCCTACGAG.

To note about this clone: From the germline J gene comes the end of the CDR3, since the read stops 3 residues before it. This chain connects TRBV18 to TRBJ2-7; D perhaps matches TRBD2 (6 bases). V dropped 8 bases and J dropped 6 bases, with 20 bases sitting between them. CDR3 length equals 14 residues. CDR1 is KGHSH, CDR2 LQKENI, per germline. The covered CDR3 bases are TGTGCCAGCACCCCTCAAGCGGGCCCCGGCGAG. Translating it yields CASTPQAGPGE. The entire CDR3 reads CASTPQAGPGEQYF.

Note on this clone: The read comes to an end 3 residues before the CDR3 does, leaving the germline J gene to fill in the end. Other DNA sequences in the sample encode the same CDR3. The chain has TRBV9 and TRBJ2-2, with D possibly called TRBD1 or TRBD2 (5 bases each). Deletions cut 0 bases from V and 4 bases from J, with 10 bases between. Germline V CDR1 and CDR2: SGDLS, YYNGEE. The CDR3 is 15 amino acids. This chain's CDR3 is CASSVGTGGTGELFF. Incomplete CDR3 DNA: TGTGCCAGCAGCGTAGGAACAGGAGGCACCGGGGAG.

As concerns this clone: One end of the junction fails to match germline, which may point to a read error. The read ends 3 residues early relative to the CDR3; the germline J gene fills the gap. The chain combines TRBV7-6 with TRBJ2-7, with D perhaps matching TRBD1 (7 bases). The CDR3 runs to 17 residues. Germline V gene lookup returns CDR1 SGHVS and CDR2 FNYEAQ. The CDR3 region is CVSSLRKEGASSYEQYF. Partial CDR3 DNA: TGTGTCAGCAGCTTAAGGAAGGAGGGGGCGTCCTCCTACGAG.

A word on this clone: The CDR3 end is not reached by the read, which stops 3 residues before it; the germline J gene fills it in. The chain recombines TRBV20-1 with TRBJ2-7; weak D call: TRBD1 (6 bases). Germline CDR1 and CDR2: DFQATT and SNEGSKA (reference sequence). The CDR3 contains 14 residues. V was cut by 5 bases and J by 5 bases, with 19 bases left in between. Incomplete CDR3 DNA: TGCAGTGCTTGGGTTGGACAGCCTACTCACGAG. Translating gives CSAWVGQPTHE. Given in full, the CDR3 is CSAWVGQPTHEQYF.

As concerns this clone: The CDR3 is cut off 3 residues early in the read; its end comes from the germline J gene. This chain uses TRBV30 with TRBJ2-5; 9 bases are a match to TRBD2. The CDR3 length is 13 residues. The V and J ends lost 3 bases and 4 bases, in that order; junction bases with no gene match: 3. The V gene's germline CDR1 is GTSNPN and CDR2 SVGIG (reference sequence). The CDR3 reads CAWRAGGGETQYF. The sequenced CDR3 bases are TGTGCCTGGAGAGCGGGAGGCGGAGAGACC. Using reference TRBV30 and TRBJ2-5 for the parts outside the CDR3, the full variable domain is SQTIHQWPATLVQPVGSPLSLECTVEGTSNPNLYWYRQAAGRGLQLLFYSVGIGQISSEVPQNLSASRPQDRQFILSSKKLLLSDSGFYLCAWRAGGGETQYFGPGTRLLVL.

A word on this clone: The read ends 3 residues shy of where the CDR3 ends; the end is completed using the germline J gene. The chain combines TRBV5-4 with TRBJ2-3; 7 bases align to TRBD1. Germline CDR1 and CDR2: SGHNT and YYREEE (reference sequence). The CDR3 sequence is 15 residues long. This CDR3 reads CASSRNWDSRETQYF. Partial CDR3 DNA: TGTGCCAGCAGCAGGAATTGGGACAGTAGAGAGACG.

Points on this clone: Sequencing ends 3 residues short of the CDR3 end; the germline J gene provides the rest. The chain combines TRBV2 with TRBJ2-1, with D perhaps matching TRBD1 (7 bases). CDR1 SNHLY and CDR2 FYNNEI come from the germline V gene. The CDR3 totals 13 residues. V dropped 6 bases and J dropped 6 bases, with 12 bases sitting between them. The CDR3 DNA, read in part, is TGTGCCAGCAGGTGGCAGGGGGGCAATGAG. Residues: CASRWQGGNE. The entire CDR3 protein is CASRWQGGNEQFF.

Notes on this clone: From the germline J gene comes the end of the CDR3, since the read stops 3 residues before it. The V gene is TRBV4-1, the J gene TRBJ2-7, with TRBD2 matching over 12 bases. The germline V gene encodes CDR1 MGHRA and CDR2 YSYEKL. This CDR3 has 17 residues. The junction had 6 bases not matched to a gene; V was cut back by 3 bases and J by 0 bases. The covered CDR3 bases are TGCGCCAGCAGCCACCTCTTGACTAGCGGGGGCTCCTACGAG. This gives the protein CASSHLLTSGGSYE. The entire CDR3 is CASSHLLTSGGSYEQYF.

Notes on this clone: The read comes to an end 3 residues before the CDR3 does, leaving the germline J gene to fill in the end. The V and J genes are TRBV6-2 or TRBV6-3 and TRBJ2-2; D not resolved. Germline V gives CDR1 MNHEY, CDR2 SVGEGT. V lost 8 bases to trimming and J lost 1 base, with 11 bases between them. CDR3 length: 14 residues. The CDR3 region is CASEQGRNTGELFF. CDR3 bases read: TGTGCCAGCGAACAAGGCCGGAACACCGGGGAG.